The rows below give T cell receptor beta chains drawn from one sample of a study of cytomegalovirus exposure and HLA in healthy donors. This table comes from immunoSEQ multiplex PCR, and its TCRdb copy is limited to in-frame clones, with some not included. The table has approximately 130,000 clones, 77% seen once. Sequencing was carried out using PBMCs. The receptors were sampled from a man between 18 and 35 years old in good health and CMV-seropositive. Both conserved end residues are trimmed from each CDR3. Each record gives: CDR3 protein, J gene, V gene.

CDR3 protein: ASSLESHRSPLH
J gene: TRBJ1-6
V gene: TRBV7-6

CDR3 protein: ASSRGTGDNSPLH
J gene: TRBJ1-6
V gene: TRBV7-9

CDR3 protein: AISAPSGTNTGELF
J gene: TRBJ2-2
V gene: TRBV10-3

CDR3 protein: AWSLEGATNEKLF
J gene: TRBJ1-4
V gene: TRBV30

CDR3 protein: ASSFRQTYNSPLH
J gene: TRBJ1-6
V gene: TRBV28

CDR3 protein: ASSELAGSYNEQF
J gene: TRBJ2-1
V gene: TRBV6-1

CDR3 protein: ASSKGVVNQPQH
J gene: TRBJ1-5
V gene: TRBV7-3

CDR3 protein: ASSREVGYGYT
J gene: TRBJ1-2
V gene: TRBV27

CDR3 protein: ATSRDRMTTNEKLF
J gene: TRBJ1-4
V gene: TRBV15

CDR3 protein: ASSLGPGDTQY
J gene: TRBJ2-3
V gene: TRBV5-5

CDR3 protein: ASSFYGGGSEQF
J gene: TRBJ2-1
V gene: TRBV5-1

CDR3 protein: ASSLSRGMVSYEQY
J gene: TRBJ2-7
V gene: TRBV5-6

CDR3 protein: VRSLCYPRGETQY
J gene: TRBJ2-5
V gene: TRBV7-5

CDR3 protein: ASSPWTGDFGEQY
J gene: TRBJ2-7
V gene: TRBV7-8

CDR3 protein: ASRVDNGNEKLF
J gene: TRBJ1-4
V gene: TRBV19

CDR3 protein: ASSQDGRKYQETQY
J gene: TRBJ2-5
V gene: TRBV4-1

CDR3 protein: ASSIGGGRSYEQY
J gene: -
V gene: TRBV19

CDR3 protein: ASSFKKSSGNTIY
J gene: TRBJ1-3
V gene: TRBV27

CDR3 protein: ASSEAGGSNQPQH
J gene: TRBJ1-5
V gene: TRBV6-1

CDR3 protein: ASSLGFLFSGANGLT
J gene: TRBJ2-6
V gene: TRBV5-6

CDR3 protein: ASSEPGLKNTEAF
J gene: TRBJ1-1
V gene: TRBV27

CDR3 protein: ASFGQMNTEAF
J gene: TRBJ1-1
V gene: TRBV6-5

CDR3 protein: ASSYRRAAGAF
J gene: TRBJ1-1
V gene: TRBV6-6

CDR3 protein: ASSPGTGLSYEQY
J gene: TRBJ2-7
V gene: TRBV9

CDR3 protein: ASSLLAGGMNKNIQY
J gene: TRBJ2-4
V gene: TRBV5-1

CDR3 protein: ASSLGTAYNEQF
J gene: TRBJ2-1
V gene: TRBV5-1

CDR3 protein: SVRASGASSYNEQF
J gene: TRBJ2-1
V gene: TRBV29-1

CDR3 protein: ATGRERSSYNEQF
J gene: TRBJ2-1
V gene: TRBV15

CDR3 protein: ASSPGGTETQY
J gene: TRBJ2-5
V gene: TRBV11-3

CDR3 protein: ASTLGAGPYEQY
J gene: TRBJ2-7
V gene: TRBV6-5

CDR3 protein: ASCPYSQLNSPLH
J gene: TRBJ1-6
V gene: TRBV28